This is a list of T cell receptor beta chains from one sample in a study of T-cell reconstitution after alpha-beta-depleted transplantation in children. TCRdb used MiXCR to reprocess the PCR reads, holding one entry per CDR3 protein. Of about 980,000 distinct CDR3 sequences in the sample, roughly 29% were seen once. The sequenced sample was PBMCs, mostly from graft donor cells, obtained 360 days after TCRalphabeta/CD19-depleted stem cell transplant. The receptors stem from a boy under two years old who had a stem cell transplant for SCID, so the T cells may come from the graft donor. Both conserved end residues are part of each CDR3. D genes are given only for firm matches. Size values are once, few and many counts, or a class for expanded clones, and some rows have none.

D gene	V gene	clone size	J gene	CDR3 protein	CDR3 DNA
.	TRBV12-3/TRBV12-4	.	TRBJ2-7	CASRTRGTGEQYF	TGTGCCAGCAGGACCCGGGGTACTGGCGAGCAGTACTTC
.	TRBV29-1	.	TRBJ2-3	CSALTGPDTQYF	TGCAGCGCCTTGACAGGCCCGGATACGCAGTATTTT
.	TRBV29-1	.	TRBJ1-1	CSVARRLDTEAFF	TGCAGCGTTGCGCGGCGGTTGGACACTGAAGCTTTCTTT
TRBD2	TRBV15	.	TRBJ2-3	CATSRDSIASSGNESSSTDTQYF	TGTGCCACCAGCAGAGATTCTATCGCGTCTAGCGGAAACGAAAGTTCTAGCACAGATACGCAGTATTTT
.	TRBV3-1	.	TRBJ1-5	CASSRVYGQPQHF	TGTGCCAGCAGCCGGGTGTATGGTCAGCCCCAGCATTTT
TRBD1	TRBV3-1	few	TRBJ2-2	CASSVNRGLNTGELFF	TGTGCCAGCAGCGTCAACAGGGGCCTCAACACCGGGGAGCTGTTTTTT
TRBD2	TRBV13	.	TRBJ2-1	CASRGAGGPLYNEQFF	TGTGCCAGCAGGGGAGCGGGAGGGCCCCTCTACAATGAGCAGTTCTTC
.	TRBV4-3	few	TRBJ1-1	CASSQGNPRGRVNTEAFF	TGCGCCAGCAGCCAAGGAAACCCCAGGGGACGCGTGAACACTGAAGCTTTCTTT
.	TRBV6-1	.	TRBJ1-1	CASSAEGGGTEAFF	TGTGCCAGCAGCGCTGAAGGGGGGGGCACTGAAGCTTTCTTT
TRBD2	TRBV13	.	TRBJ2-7	CASSWPGTMSQYF	TGTGCCAGCAGCTGGCCCGGGACTATGAGTCAGTACTTC
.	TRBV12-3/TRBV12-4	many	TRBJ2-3	CASSPSLPDTQYF	TGTGCCAGCAGCCCTTCCTTACCAGATACGCAGTATTTT
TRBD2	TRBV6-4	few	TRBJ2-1	CASSDMGGSSYNEQFF	TGTGCCAGCAGTGACATGGGGGGGAGCTCCTACAATGAGCAGTTCTTC
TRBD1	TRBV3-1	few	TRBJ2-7	CASSQGGTGVWEQYF	TGTGCCAGCAGCCAAGGAGGGACAGGGGTCTGGGAGCAGTACTTC
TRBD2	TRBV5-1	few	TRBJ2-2	CASSSGRLVNTGELFF	TGCGCCAGCAGCTCCGGGAGGCTAGTCAACACCGGGGAGCTGTTTTTT
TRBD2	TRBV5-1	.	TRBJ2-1	CASSWAGGAKYNEQFF	TGCGCCAGCAGCTGGGCCGGGGGGGCGAAATACAATGAGCAGTTCTTC
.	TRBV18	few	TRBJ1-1	CASSRLGGWSTEAFF	TGTGCCAGCTCACGGCTAGGGGGTTGGAGCACTGAAGCTTTCTTT
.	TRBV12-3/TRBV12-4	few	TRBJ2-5	CASSNSLETQYF	TGTGCCAGCAGTAATTCTTTGGAGACCCAGTACTTC
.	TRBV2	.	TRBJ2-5	CASTFEDYQETQYF	TGTGCCAGCACCTTCGAGGACTATCAAGAGACCCAGTACTTC
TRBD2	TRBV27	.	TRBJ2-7	CASSLRATRGGKTEQYF	TGTGCCAGCAGTTTAAGAGCGACGCGGGGGGGCAAGACGGAGCAGTACTTC
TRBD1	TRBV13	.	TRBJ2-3	CASSQDRGNADTQYF	TGTGCCAGCAGCCAGGACAGGGGGAACGCAGATACGCAGTATTTT
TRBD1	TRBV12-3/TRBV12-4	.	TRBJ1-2	CASRTGGSGYGYTF	TGTGCCAGCAGGACAGGGGGCTCGGGCTATGGCTACACCTTC
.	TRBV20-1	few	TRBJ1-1	CSASAQKGAFF	TGCAGTGCTAGCGCCCAAAAAGGGGCTTTCTTT
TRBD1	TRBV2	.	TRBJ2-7	CASRPGQGLMEQYF	TGTGCCAGCAGGCCCGGACAGGGCCTGATGGAGCAGTACTTC
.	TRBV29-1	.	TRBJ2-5	CSVKGGQEETQYF	TGCAGCGTTAAGGGGGGGCAGGAAGAGACCCAGTACTTC
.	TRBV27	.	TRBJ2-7	CASSLGAAASYEQYF	TGTGCCAGCAGTTTAGGGGCCGCAGCCTCCTACGAGCAGTACTTC
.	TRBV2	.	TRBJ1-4	CASRYQLSVNEKLFF	TGTGCCAGCAGATACCAATTATCAGTTAATGAAAAACTGTTTTTT
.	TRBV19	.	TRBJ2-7	CASSIALDPIYEQYF	TGTGCCAGTAGTATAGCCCTCGACCCAATCTACGAGCAGTACTTC
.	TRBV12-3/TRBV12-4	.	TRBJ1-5	CASSPPRSNQPQHF	TGTGCCAGCAGCCCTCCTCGTAGCAATCAGCCCCAGCATTTT